A single T cell receptor (beta chain) is shown here with its context. Its antigen is unknown. A second PCR of roughly 7 to 11 cycles used a sample-barcoded 5' primer and a J-beta primer mix. Each cDNA molecule was tagged by a template-switch adaptor that had 12 random nucleotides. TCRdb reanalysed the 5' RACE reads using MiXCR and keeps one entry per CDR3 protein. The sample yields around 1,500,000 distinct CDR3 sequences, roughly 28% seen once. The CDR3 totals 14 residues. Germline V CDR1 and CDR2: DFQATT, SNEGSKA (reference sequence). The V end lost 6 bases, the J end lost 5 bases, and 16 bases lay between the germline ends. Donors were systemically healthy Caucasian individuals from Russia aged roughly 6 to 95 years. Isolation recovered at least 6.5 million PBMCs from every sample. The sample comes from a study of blood T cells in healthy people across ages. Notes on the study in general: When set beside aged donors, long-lived donors presented more naive CD4+ cells and higher diversity.

This chain uses TRBV20-1 with TRBJ1-4; D is unclear. Sequencing input: blood. This sequence originates from a woman under 40 in good health. The CDR3 sequence is CSAQKRGKNEKLFF. For the CDR3, the DNA is TGCAGTGCCCAGAAGAGAGGGAAAAATGAAAAACTGTTTTTT.